By its share, the clone carrying this T cell receptor (beta chain) is medium-sized. Its antigen is unidentified. Patients all relapsed after autologous stem cell transplantation, and there was variation in brentuximab vedotin exposure. Measured with immunoSEQ multiplex PCR; TCRdb has only the in-frame clones, and not every one. The table has 43,000 or so clones, approximately 73% seen once. This sample was included in a study of PD-1 blockade in classical Hodgkin lymphoma. Overall study results and limits: The repertoire differences lack a defined cause, possibly disease activity or prior therapy. Compared with baseline, CD4+ but not CD8+ TCR diversity had risen significantly by C4D1. Relapsed/refractory patients reportedly had the lowest baseline TCR diversity, below newly diagnosed patients, who were below healthy donors.

Germline CDR1 reads MNHEY; CDR2 reads SMNVEV (reference sequence). V dropped 3 bases and J dropped 4; count of bases not matched to a gene: 8. The CDR3 is 16 amino acids. Specimen: peripheral blood mononuclear cells (PBMCs), collected at baseline. The V gene is TRBV27, the J gene TRBJ2-2, with TRBD2 identical over 7 bases. The source of this sequence is a human donor with classical Hodgkin lymphoma. CDR3 residues: CASSFRAGLITGELFF. CDR3 in DNA: TGTGCCAGCAGTTTTCGAGCGGGGTTGATCACCGGGGAGCTGTTTTTT.